This entry features one TCR beta chain sequence. Its cognate antigen is unknown. The data were taken from a study of cytomegalovirus exposure and HLA in healthy donors. At the level of the study: Unique TCR beta sequences numbering 117 million came from around 180 million T cells in an earlier analysis. Study-wide results and limits: It was reported that the classifier diagnosed cytomegalovirus status with high specificity and sensitivity in both the original and validation cohorts.

Healthy bone marrow donors made up the donor group. This PCR relied on a set of 60 Vbeta primers and 13 Jbeta primers. Original handling: Later analysis identified some 88 million unique TCR beta chains, 9 million to 12 million shared. The method was immunoSEQ multiplex PCR; TCRdb's version includes in-frame clones alone and lacks a portion of them. V, J and clone size are those of that table, while D and trimming were read from the DNA. Of 100,000 to 150,000 clones detected, 80% to 85% appear once; the ten largest clones hold less than 2.5%. This CDR3 has 12 residues. Germline V CDR1 and CDR2: SGHRS, YFSETQ. Between the trimmed V and J ends, which lost 5 bases and 2 bases, there was a span of 8 bases.

This clonotype originated in a woman in her forties in good health and CMV-seronegative. The chain recombines TRBV5-1 with TRBJ2-7; no clear D gene. The sequenced sample consisted of PBMCs. The chain's CDR3 is CASSSGTYEQYF. CDR3 sequence (DNA): TGCGCCAGCAGTTCAGGCACCTACGAGCAGTACTTC.